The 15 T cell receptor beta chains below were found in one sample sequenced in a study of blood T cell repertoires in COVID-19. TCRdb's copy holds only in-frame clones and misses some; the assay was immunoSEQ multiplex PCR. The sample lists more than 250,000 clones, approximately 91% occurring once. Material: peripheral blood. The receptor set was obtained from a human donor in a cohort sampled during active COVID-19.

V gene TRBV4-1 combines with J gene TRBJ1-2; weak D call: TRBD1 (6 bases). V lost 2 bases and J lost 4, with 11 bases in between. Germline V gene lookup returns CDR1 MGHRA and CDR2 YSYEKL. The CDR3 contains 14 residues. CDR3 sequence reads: CASSQPDSFYGYTF. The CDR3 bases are TGCGCCAGCAGCCAACCGGACAGCTTCTATGGCTACACCTTC.

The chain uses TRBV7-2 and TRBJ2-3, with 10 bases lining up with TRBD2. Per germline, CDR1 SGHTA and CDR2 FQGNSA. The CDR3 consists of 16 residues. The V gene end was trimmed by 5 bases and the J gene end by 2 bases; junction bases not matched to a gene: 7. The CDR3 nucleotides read TGTGCCAGCAGCCACGGTAGCGGGGGGACCACAGATACGCAGTATTTT. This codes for CASSHGSGGTTDTQYF.

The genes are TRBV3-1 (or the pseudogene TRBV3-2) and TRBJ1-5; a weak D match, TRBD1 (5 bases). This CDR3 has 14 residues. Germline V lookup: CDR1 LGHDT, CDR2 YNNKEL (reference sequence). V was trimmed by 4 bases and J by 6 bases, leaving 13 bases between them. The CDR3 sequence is CASSPRGSPQPQHF. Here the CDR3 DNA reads TGTGCCAGCAGCCCGCGGGGGAGCCCTCAGCCCCAGCATTTT.

DNA of the CDR3: TGTGCCAGCAGCCCCAGTTCTAGCGGGGGGTCCTACGAGCAGTACTTC. It yields the protein CASSPSSSGGSYEQYF. The V call is TRBV9, the J call TRBJ2-7, with TRBD2 identical over 11 bases. This CDR3 is built from 16 residues. V was clipped by 4 bases and J by 1 base; unmatched bases: 7. Germline CDR1 reads SGDLS; CDR2 reads YYNGEE. The variable domain in full, completed from reference TRBV9 and TRBJ2-7, reads DSGVTQTPKHLITATGQRVTLRCSPRSGDLSVYWYQQSLDQGLQFLIQYYNGEERAKGNILERFSAQQFPDLHSELNLSSLELGDSALYFCASSPSSSGGSYEQYFGPGTRLTVT.

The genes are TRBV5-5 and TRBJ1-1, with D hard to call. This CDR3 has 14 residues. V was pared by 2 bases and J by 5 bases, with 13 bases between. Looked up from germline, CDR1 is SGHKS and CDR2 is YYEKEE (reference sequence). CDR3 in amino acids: CASSFPVSPTEAFF. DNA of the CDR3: TGTGCCAGCAGCTTCCCCGTCTCTCCGACTGAAGCTTTCTTT.

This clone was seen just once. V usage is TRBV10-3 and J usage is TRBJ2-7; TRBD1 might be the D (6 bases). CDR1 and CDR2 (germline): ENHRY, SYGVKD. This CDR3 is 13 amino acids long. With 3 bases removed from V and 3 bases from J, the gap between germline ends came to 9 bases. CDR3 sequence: CAISDQGIYEQYF. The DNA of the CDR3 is TGTGCCATCAGTGATCAGGGGATCTACGAGCAGTACTTC.

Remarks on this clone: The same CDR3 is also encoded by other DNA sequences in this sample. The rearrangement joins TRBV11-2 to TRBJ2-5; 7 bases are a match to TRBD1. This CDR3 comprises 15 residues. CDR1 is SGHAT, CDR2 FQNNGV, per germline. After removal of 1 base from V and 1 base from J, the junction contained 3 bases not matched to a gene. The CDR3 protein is CASSLGGTVQETQYF. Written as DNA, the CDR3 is TGTGCCAGCAGCTTAGGGGGGACAGTCCAAGAGACCCAGTACTTC. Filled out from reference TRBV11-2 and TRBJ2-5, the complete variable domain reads EAGVAQSPRYKIIEKRQSVAFWCNPISGHATLYWYQQILGQGPKLLIQFQNNGVVDDSQLPKDRFSAERLKGVDSTLKIQPAKLEDSAVYLCASSLGGTVQETQYFGPGTRLLVL.

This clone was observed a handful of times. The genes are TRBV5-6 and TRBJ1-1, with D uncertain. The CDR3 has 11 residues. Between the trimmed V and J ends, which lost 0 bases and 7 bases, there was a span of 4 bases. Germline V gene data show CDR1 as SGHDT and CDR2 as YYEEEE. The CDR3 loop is CASSLGIEAFF. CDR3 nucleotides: TGTGCCAGCAGCTTGGGTATTGAAGCTTTCTTT.

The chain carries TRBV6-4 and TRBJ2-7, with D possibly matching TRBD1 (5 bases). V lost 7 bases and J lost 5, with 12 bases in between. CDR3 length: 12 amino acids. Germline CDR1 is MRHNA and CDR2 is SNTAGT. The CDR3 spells CASTPGLDEQYF. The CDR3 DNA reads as TGTGCCAGCACCCCAGGGCTAGACGAGCAGTACTTC.

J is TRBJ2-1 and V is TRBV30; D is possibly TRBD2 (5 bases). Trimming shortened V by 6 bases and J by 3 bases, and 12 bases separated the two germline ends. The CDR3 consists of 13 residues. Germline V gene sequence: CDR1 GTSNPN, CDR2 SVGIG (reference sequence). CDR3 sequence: CACLGRDYNEQFF. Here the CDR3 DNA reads TGTGCCTGCCTAGGACGGGACTACAATGAGCAGTTCTTC.

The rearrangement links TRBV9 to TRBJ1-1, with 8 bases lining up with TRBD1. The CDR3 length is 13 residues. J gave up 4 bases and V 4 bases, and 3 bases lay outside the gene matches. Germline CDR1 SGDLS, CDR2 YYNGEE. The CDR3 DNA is TGTGCCAGCAGCACGACAGGGGTCACTGAAGCTTTCTTT. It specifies CASSTTGVTEAFF. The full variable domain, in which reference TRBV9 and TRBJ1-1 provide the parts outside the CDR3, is DSGVTQTPKHLITATGQRVTLRCSPRSGDLSVYWYQQSLDQGLQFLIQYYNGEERAKGNILERFSAQQFPDLHSELNLSSLELGDSALYFCASSTTGVTEAFFGQGTRLTVV.

The CDR3 sequence is CASSHLLEPGRRGYTF. The DNA for the CDR3 is TGCGCCAGCAGCCATCTTCTGGAACCTGGTCGGAGGGGCTACACCTTC. The rearrangement uses TRBV4-3 and TRBJ1-2; D is undetermined. V was trimmed by 3 bases and J by 8 bases, leaving 22 bases between them. CDR3 size: 16 residues. Looked up from germline, CDR1 is LGHNA and CDR2 is YSLEER.

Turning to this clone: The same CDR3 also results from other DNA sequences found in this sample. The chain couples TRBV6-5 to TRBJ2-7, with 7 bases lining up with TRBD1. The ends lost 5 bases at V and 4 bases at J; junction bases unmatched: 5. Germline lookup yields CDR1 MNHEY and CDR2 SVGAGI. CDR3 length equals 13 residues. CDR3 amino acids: CASSRQGPYEQYF. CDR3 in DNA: TGTGCCAGCAGTCGACAGGGCCCATACGAGCAGTACTTC.

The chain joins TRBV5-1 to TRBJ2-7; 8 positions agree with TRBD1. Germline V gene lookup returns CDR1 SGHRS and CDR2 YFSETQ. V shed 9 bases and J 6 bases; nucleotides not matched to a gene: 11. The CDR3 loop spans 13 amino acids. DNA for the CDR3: TGCGCCACTGCGACAGGGGATAGGGGCGAGCAGTACTTC. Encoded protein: CATATGDRGEQYF.

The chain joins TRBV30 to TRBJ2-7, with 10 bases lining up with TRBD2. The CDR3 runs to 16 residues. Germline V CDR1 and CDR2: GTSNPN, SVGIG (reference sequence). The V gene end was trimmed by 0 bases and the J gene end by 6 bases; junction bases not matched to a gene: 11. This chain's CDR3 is CAWSVQWSSGRPEQYF. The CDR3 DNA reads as TGTGCCTGGAGTGTACAATGGAGTAGCGGGAGGCCCGAGCAGTACTTC.